This TCR beta chain was observed in a study of blood T cell repertoires in COVID-19. At the level of the study: COVID-19 samples, acute and convalescent, were from the United States, Italy and Spain. Sources were T cells, B-cell-depleted T cells, or PBMCs; the material itself was cDNA or gDNA.

The CDR3 extends over 15 amino acids. Trimming removed 1 base from V and 4 bases from J, with 13 bases in between. Germline assignment: CDR1 SEHNR and CDR2 FQNEAQ (reference sequence). In the study's own analysis: Amplification with reference gene primers provided the estimates of nucleated cell counts. Profiled with immunoSEQ multiplex PCR; TCRdb holds only in-frame clones, not every one. The DNA was the basis for D and trimming; V, J and clone size are from that table. The sample includes about 280,000 clones, approximately 85% of them seen just once. This clone occurred a few times. The TCR comes from a man younger than 35 with active or convalescent COVID-19. The rearrangement links TRBV7-9 to TRBJ1-2; D uncertain. Sequencing input: peripheral blood. CDR3 sequence reads: CASSLELGGSYGYTF. DNA of the CDR3: TGTGCCAGCAGCTTAGAACTTGGCGGCTCCTATGGCTACACCTTC.